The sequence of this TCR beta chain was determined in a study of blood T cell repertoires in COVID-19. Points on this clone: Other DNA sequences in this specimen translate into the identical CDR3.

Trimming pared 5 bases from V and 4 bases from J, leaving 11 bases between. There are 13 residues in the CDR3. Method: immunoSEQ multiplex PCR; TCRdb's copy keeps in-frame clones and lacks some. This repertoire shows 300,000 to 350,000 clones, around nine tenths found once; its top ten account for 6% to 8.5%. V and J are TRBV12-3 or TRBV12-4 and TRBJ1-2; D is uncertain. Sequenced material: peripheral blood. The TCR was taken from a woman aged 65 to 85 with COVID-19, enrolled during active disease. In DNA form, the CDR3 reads TGTGCCAGCAGTCTCTCAGGCATCTATGGCTACACCTTC. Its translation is CASSLSGIYGYTF.